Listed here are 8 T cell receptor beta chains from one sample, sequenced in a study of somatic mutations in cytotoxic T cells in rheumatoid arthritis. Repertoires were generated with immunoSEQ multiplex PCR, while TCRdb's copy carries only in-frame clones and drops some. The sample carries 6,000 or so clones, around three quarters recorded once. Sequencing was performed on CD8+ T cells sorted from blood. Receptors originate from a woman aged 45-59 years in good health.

The CDR3 DNA sequence: TGCGCCAGCAGCCAGGGGACAGGGTCGTACACTGAAGCTTTCTTT. It is translated as CASSQGTGSYTEAFF. The rearrangement joins TRBV4-1 to TRBJ1-1, with 9 bases aligning to TRBD1. Germline loops: CDR1 MGHRA, CDR2 YSYEKL. The CDR3 spans 15 residues. Germline trimming cut 3 bases from V and 3 bases from J; bases unmatched to any gene: 5.

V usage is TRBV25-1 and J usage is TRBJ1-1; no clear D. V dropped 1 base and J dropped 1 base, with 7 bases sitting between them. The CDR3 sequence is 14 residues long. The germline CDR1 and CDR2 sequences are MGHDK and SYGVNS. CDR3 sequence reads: CASSEWAENTEAFF. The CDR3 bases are TGTGCCAGCAGTGAATGGGCAGAGAACACTGAAGCTTTCTTT.

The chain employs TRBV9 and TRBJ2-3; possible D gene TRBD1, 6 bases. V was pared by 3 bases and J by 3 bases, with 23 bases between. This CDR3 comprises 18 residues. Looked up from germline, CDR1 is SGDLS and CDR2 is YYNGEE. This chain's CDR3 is CASSADSELGGRTDTQYF. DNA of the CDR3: TGTGCCAGCAGCGCCGATTCCGAGCTAGGGGGAAGAACAGATACGCAGTATTTT. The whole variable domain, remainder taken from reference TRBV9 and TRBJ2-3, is DSGVTQTPKHLITATGQRVTLRCSPRSGDLSVYWYQQSLDQGLQFLIQYYNGEERAKGNILERFSAQQFPDLHSELNLSSLELGDSALYFCASSADSELGGRTDTQYFGPGTRLTVL.

The CDR3 coding sequence is TGTGCCAGCAGCCCCGGGGGAGGGTATGGCTACACCTTC. This gives the protein CASSPGGGYGYTF. The chain is built from TRBV6-5 and TRBJ1-2, with D possibly TRBD1 on 5 matching bases. Germline CDR1 MNHEY, CDR2 SVGAGI. The CDR3 totals 13 residues. V was pared by 6 bases and J by 5 bases, with 13 bases between.

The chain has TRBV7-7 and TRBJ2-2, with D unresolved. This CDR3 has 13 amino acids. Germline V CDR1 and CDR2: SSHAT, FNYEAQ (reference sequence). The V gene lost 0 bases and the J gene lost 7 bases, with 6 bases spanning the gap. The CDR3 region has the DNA TGTGCCAGCAGCTTAGCCGGTGACGGGGAGCTGTTTTTT. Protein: CASSLAGDGELFF. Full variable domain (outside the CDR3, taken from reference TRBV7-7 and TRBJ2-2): GAGVSQSPRYKVTKRGQDVTLRCDPISSHATLYWYQQALGQGPEFLTYFNYEAQPDKSGLPSDRFSAERPEGSISTLTIQRTEQRDSAMYRCASSLAGDGELFFGEGSRLTVL.

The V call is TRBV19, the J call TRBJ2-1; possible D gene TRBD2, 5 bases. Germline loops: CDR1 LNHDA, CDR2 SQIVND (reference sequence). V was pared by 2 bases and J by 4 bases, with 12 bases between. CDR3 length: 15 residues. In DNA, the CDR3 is TGTGCCAGTAGTATAACCAGCGGAATATACAATGAGCAGTTCTTC. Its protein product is CASSITSGIYNEQFF.

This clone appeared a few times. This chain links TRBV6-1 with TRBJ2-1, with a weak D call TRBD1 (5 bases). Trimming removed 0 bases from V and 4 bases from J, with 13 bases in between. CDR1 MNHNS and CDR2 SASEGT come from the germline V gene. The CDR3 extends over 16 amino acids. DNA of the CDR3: TGTGCCAGCAGTGAAGCATGGCCAGGGTCGTACAATGAGCAGTTCTTC. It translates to CASSEAWPGSYNEQFF.

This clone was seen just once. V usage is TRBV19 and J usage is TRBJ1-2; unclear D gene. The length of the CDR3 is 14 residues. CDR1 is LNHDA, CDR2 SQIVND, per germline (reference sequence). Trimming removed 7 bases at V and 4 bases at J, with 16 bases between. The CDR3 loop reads CASTPALLAYGYTF. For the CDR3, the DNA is TGTGCCAGTACCCCAGCACTATTGGCCTATGGCTACACCTTC.